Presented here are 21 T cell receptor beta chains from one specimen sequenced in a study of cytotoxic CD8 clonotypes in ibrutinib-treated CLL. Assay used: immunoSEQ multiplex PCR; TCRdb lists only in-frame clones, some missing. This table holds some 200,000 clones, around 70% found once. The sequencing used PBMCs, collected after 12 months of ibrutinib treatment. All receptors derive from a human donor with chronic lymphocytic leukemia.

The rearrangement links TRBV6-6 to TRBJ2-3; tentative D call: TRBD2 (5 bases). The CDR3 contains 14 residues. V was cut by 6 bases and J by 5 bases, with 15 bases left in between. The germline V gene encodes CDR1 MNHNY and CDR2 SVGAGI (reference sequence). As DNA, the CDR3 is TGTGCCAGCAGCGGGGAGCCGTTGGGAGATACGCAGTATTTT. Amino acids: CASSGEPLGDTQYF.

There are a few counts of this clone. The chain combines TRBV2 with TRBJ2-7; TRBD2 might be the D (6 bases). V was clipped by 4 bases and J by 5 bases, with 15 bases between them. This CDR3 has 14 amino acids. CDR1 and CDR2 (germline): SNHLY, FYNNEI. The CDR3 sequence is CASSGFGSKNEQYF. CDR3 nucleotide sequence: TGTGCCAGCAGTGGATTCGGGAGTAAGAACGAGCAGTACTTC.

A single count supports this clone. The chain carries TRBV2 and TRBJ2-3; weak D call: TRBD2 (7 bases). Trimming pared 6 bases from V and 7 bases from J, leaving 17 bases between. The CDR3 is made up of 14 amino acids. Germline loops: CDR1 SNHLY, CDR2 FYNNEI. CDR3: CASRGGGGLHTQYF. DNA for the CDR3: TGTGCCAGCAGGGGAGGGGGAGGGTTACATACGCAGTATTTT.

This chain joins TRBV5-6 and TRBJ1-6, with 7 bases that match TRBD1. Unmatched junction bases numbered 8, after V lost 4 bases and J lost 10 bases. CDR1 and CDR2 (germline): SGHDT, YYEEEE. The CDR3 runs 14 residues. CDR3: CASSRVDRDSPLHF. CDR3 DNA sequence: TGTGCCAGCAGCCGGGTCGACAGGGACTCACCCCTCCACTTT.

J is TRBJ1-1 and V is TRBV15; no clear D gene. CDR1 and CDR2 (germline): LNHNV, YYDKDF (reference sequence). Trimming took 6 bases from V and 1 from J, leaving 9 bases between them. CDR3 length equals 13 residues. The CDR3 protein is CATSGLGNTEAFF. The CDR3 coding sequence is TGTGCCACCAGTGGCTTGGGGAACACTGAAGCTTTCTTT. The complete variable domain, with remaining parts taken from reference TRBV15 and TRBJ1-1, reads DAMVIQNPRYQVTQFGKPVTLSCSQTLNHNVMYWYQQKSSQAPKLLFHYYDKDFNNEADTPDNFQSRRPNTSFCFLDIRSPGLGDTAMYLCATSGLGNTEAFFGQGTRLTVV.

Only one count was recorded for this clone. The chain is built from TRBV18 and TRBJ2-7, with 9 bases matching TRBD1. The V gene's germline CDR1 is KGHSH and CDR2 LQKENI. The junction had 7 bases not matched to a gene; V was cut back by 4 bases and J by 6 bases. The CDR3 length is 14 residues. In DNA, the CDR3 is TGTGCCAGCTCACTGGACAGGGGTATCGGCGAGCAGTACTTC. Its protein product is CASSLDRGIGEQYF.

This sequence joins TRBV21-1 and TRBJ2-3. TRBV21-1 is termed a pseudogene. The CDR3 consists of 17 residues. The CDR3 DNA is TGTGCCAGCAGCAAAGCAGGGTGTGGCAGGGGGGGAGATACGCAGTATTTT. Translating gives CASSKAGCGRGGDTQYF.

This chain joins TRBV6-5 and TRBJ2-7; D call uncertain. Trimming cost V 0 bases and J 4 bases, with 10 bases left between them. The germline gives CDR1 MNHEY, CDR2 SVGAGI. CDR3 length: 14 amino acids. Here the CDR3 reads CASSYSSQNYEQYF. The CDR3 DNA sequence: TGTGCCAGCAGTTACTCGTCTCAAAATTACGAGCAGTACTTC.

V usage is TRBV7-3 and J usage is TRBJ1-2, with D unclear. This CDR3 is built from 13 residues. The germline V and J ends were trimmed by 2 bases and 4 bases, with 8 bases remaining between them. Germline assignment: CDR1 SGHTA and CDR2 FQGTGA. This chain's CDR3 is CASSLQATYGYTF. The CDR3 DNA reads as TGTGCCAGCAGCTTACAGGCGACCTATGGCTACACCTTC.

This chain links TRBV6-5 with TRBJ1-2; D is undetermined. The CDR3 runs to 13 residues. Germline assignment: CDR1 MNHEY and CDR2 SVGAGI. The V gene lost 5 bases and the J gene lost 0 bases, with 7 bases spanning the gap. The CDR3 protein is CASSPGSNYGYTF. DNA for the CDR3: TGTGCCAGCAGTCCGGGGTCTAACTATGGCTACACCTTC.

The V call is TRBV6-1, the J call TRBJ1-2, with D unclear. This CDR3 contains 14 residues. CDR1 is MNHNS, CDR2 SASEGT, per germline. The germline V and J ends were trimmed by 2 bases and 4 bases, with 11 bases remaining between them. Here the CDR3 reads CASSELPGPYGYTF. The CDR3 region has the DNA TGTGCCAGCAGTGAACTCCCAGGCCCCTATGGCTACACCTTC.

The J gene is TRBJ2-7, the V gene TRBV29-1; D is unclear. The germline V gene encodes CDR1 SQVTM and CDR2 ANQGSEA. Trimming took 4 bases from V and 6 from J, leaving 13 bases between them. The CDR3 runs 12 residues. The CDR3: CSVGDSWGEQYF. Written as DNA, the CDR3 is TGCAGCGTTGGGGATAGCTGGGGCGAGCAGTACTTC.

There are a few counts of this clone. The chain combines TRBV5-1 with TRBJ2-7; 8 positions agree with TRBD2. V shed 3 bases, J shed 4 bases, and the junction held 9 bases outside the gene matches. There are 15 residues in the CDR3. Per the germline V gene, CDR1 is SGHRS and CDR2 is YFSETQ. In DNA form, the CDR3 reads TGCGCCAGCAGCTATTACAGCGGGAGTGGGTACGAGCAGTACTTC. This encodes CASSYYSGSGYEQYF.

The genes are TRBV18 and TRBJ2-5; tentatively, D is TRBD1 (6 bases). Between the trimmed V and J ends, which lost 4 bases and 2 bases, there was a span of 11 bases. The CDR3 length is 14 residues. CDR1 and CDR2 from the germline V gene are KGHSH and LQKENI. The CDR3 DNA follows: TGTGCCAGCTCACATACAGGGTTTCAAGAGACCCAGTACTTC. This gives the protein CASSHTGFQETQYF.

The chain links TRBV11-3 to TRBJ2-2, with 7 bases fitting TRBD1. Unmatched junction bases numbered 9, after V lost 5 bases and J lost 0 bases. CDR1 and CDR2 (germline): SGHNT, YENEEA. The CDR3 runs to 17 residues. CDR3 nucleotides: TGTGCCAGCAGCCCAGACACGGGACAGCCGAACACCGGGGAGCTGTTTTTT. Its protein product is CASSPDTGQPNTGELFF.

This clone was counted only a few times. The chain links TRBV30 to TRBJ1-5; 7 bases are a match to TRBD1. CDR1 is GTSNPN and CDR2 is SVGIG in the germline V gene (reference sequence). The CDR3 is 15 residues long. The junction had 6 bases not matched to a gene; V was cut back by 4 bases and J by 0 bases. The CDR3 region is CAWTRQGYSNQPQHF. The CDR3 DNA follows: TGTGCCTGGACTAGACAGGGCTATAGCAATCAGCCCCAGCATTTT.

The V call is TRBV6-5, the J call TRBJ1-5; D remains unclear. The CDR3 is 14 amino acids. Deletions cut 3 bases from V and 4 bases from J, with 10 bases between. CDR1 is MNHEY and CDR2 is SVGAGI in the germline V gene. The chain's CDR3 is CASSYAQLNQPQHF. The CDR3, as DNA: TGTGCCAGCAGTTATGCGCAGCTAAATCAGCCCCAGCATTTT.

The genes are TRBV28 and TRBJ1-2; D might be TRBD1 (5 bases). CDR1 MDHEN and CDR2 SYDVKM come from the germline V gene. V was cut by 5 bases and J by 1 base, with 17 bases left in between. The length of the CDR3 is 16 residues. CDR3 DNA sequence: TGTGCCAGCAGTGTACCTTCGGGACGCCTTAACTATGGCTACACCTTC. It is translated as CASSVPSGRLNYGYTF.

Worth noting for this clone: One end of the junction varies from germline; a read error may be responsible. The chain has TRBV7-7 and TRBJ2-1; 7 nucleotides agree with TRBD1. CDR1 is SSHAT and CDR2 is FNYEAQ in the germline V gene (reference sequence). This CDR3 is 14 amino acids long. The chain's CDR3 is CASSSMGQYNEQFF. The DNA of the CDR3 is TGTGCTAGCAGTTCCATGGGACAGTACAATGAGCAGTTCTTC.

The CDR3 coding sequence is TGTGCCAGCAGCGTTGGGGCAGACACCGGGGAGCTGTTTTTT. Translated, it gives CASSVGADTGELFF. This chain links TRBV9 with TRBJ2-2; weak D call: TRBD1 (5 bases). CDR1 and CDR2 from the germline V gene are SGDLS and YYNGEE. The CDR3 spans 14 residues. V lost 2 bases and J lost 3, with 8 bases in between.

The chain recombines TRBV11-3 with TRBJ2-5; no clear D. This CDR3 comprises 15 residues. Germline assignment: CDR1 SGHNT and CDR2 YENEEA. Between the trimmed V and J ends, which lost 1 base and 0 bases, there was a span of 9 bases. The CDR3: CASSLGQVDQETQYF. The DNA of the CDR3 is TGTGCCAGCAGCTTAGGGCAGGTCGACCAAGAGACCCAGTACTTC.